Following are 19 T cell receptor beta chains from one sample sequenced in a study of molecular identifiers for immune sequencing clone quantification (dated by TCRdb to between 2018 and 2020). Libraries were built with PCR. The instrument given in TCRdb is Illumina HiSeq 4000. The raw public data were reprocessed by TCRdb itself: fastp quality trimming at Q25, MiXCR clonotype calling, in-frame beta chains only. Here each entry gathers all rows of one CDR3 protein and keeps the most common genes and DNA. This sample lists about 510,000 distinct CDR3 sequences; around 21% were detected once. Around 0.84% of the sample is taken by the ten largest. The source material was naive CD8+ T cells from blood, with Jurkat cell RNA spiked in. Taken with the paper, the label for cell subset or site translates to: FACS-sorted CD8+CD4-CCR7+CD45RA+ naive T cells. The receptors here all came from a human donor in good health. Some libraries in this study had Jurkat cell RNA spiked in.

This clonotype was seen many times. CDR3 amino acids: CASSEYNSGNTIYF. CDR3 nucleotide sequence: TGTGCCAGCAGTGAGTACAACTCTGGAAACACCATATATTTT. The chain carries TRBV6-1 and TRBJ1-3; D is undetermined. Germline V lookup: CDR1 MNHNS, CDR2 SASEGT. Trimming removed 3 bases at V and 0 bases at J, with 6 bases between. CDR3 length: 14 residues.

Points on this clonotype: A much larger clone differs from this one at a single base, so this may be a read error. V gene TRBV6-5 combines with J gene TRBJ2-3, with D tentatively TRBD1 (5 bases). This CDR3 spans 14 amino acids. With 2 bases removed from V and 4 bases from J, the gap between germline ends came to 10 bases. The germline CDR1 and CDR2 sequences are MNHEY and SVGAGI. The CDR3, as DNA: TGTGCCAGCAGTTACACAGGAACCGCAGATACGCAGTATTTT. Protein product: CASSYTGTADTQYF.

J is TRBJ2-7 and V is TRBV6-5; D is unresolved. The CDR3 covers 12 residues. Germline V gene lookup returns CDR1 MNHEY and CDR2 SVGAGI. Trimming removed 6 bases from V and 4 bases from J, with 10 bases in between. CDR3: CASRSGVYEQYF. CDR3 in DNA: TGTGCCAGCAGGAGTGGAGTTTACGAGCAGTACTTC.

This clonotype was observed a handful of times. The V and J genes are TRBV12-3 or TRBV12-4 and TRBJ1-2; 9 bases align to TRBD1. J lost 8 bases, V lost 5 bases, and 3 bases had no gene match. This CDR3 contains 12 residues. The CDR3 DNA sequence: TGTGCCAGCAGTACAGGGGGCGGAGGCTACACCTTC. Protein sequence: CASSTGGGGYTF.

The CDR3 DNA follows: TGTGCCAGCAGCCTTATGGTAGGGAGGAAACTGTTTTTT. This gives the protein CASSLMVGRKLFF. The V call is TRBV12-3 or TRBV12-4, the J call TRBJ1-4; D unclear. The CDR3 extends over 13 amino acids. Trimming shortened V by 6 bases and J by 11 bases, and 16 bases separated the two germline ends.

The gene calls are TRBV27 and TRBJ1-4; D not resolved. V was pared by 2 bases and J by 8 bases, with 12 bases between. Germline V gives CDR1 MNHEY, CDR2 SMNVEV (reference sequence). CDR3 length equals 14 residues. CDR3: CASSLLSRGEKLFF. CDR3 DNA: TGTGCCAGCAGTTTACTCAGCAGAGGAGAAAAACTGTTTTTT.

The V call is TRBV27, the J call TRBJ1-6; the D is unclear. Between the trimmed V and J ends, which lost 3 bases and 10 bases, there was a span of 7 bases. The V gene's germline CDR1 is MNHEY and CDR2 SMNVEV (reference sequence). This CDR3 is built from 12 residues. CDR3 sequence (DNA): TGTGCCAGCAGTTTGATCGGATCACCCCTCCACTTT. Translated, it gives CASSLIGSPLHF.

V and J are TRBV3-1 and TRBJ2-7; 7 bases align to TRBD2. Per germline, CDR1 LGHDT and CDR2 YNNKEL (reference sequence). V lost 4 bases, J lost 6 bases, and 3 bases stayed unmatched. The CDR3 covers 12 residues. CDR3 DNA: TGTGCCAGCAGCCGACAGCGGGGCGAGCAGTACTTC. Translation gives CASSRQRGEQYF.

On this clonotype: A clone one base away is much larger, so this may be a read error. J is TRBJ2-3 and V is TRBV5-6; perhaps D is TRBD1 or TRBD2 (6 bases each). Deletions cut 4 bases from V and 5 bases from J, with 17 bases between. The CDR3 runs to 15 residues. Germline V lookup: CDR1 SGHDT, CDR2 YYEEEE. This CDR3 reads CASSPGGPAGDTQYF. In DNA form, the CDR3 reads TGTGCCAGCAGCCCCGGGGGCCCAGCTGGAGATACGCAGTATTTT.

This clonotype showed up many times. V gene TRBV28 combines with J gene TRBJ1-1, with D perhaps TRBD1 (6 bases). CDR1 is MDHEN and CDR2 is SYDVKM in the germline V gene. Deletions cut 4 bases from V and 9 bases from J, with 12 bases between. The CDR3 spans 12 residues. Written as DNA, the CDR3 is TGTGCCAGCAGTTCGGACAGTTTTAAAGCTTTCTTT. This codes for CASSSDSFKAFF.

This sequence joins TRBV6-6 and TRBJ2-7; 8 bases are a match to TRBD2. The CDR3 contains 12 residues. Germline V gene sequence: CDR1 MNHNY, CDR2 SVGAGI (reference sequence). Here the CDR3 DNA reads TGTGCCAGCATTGAGAGAGCGGGAGAGGAAACGGTC. This translates into CASIERAGEETV.

This clonotype has a count of ten or more. The chain couples TRBV20-1 to TRBJ2-7, with D perhaps assigned TRBD1 or TRBD2 (5 bases each). There are 13 residues in the CDR3. V was clipped by 1 base and J by 3 bases, with 10 bases between them. Germline V gives CDR1 DFQATT, CDR2 SNEGSKA (reference sequence). CDR3 coding DNA: TGCAGTGCTAGAGGGGGGATGGGCTACGAGCAGTACTTC. This codes for CSARGGMGYEQYF.

This clonotype was picked up a small number of times. The V call is TRBV19, the J call TRBJ2-7, with 11 bases aligning to TRBD2. CDR1 is LNHDA, CDR2 SQIVND, per germline (reference sequence). This CDR3 region has 14 residues. After removal of 3 bases from V and 2 bases from J, the junction contained 0 bases not matched to a gene. The CDR3 DNA sequence: TGTGCCAGTAGTATTAGCGGGAGGGCCTACGAGCAGTACTTC. Amino acid sequence: CASSISGRAYEQYF.

This clonotype was counted between two and nine times. The chain uses TRBV27 and TRBJ2-7; 13 bases map to TRBD2. The germline V gene has CDR1 MNHEY and CDR2 SMNVEV (reference sequence). The V gene end was trimmed by 4 bases and the J gene end by 7 bases; junction bases not matched to a gene: 4. CDR3 length equals 14 residues. The CDR3 DNA is TGTGCCAGCAGTTACGGGACTAGCGGGGAGGAGCAGTACTTC. Translating gives CASSYGTSGEEQYF.

This clonotype was seen a few times. The rearrangement uses TRBV7-9 and TRBJ2-2; D possibly corresponds to TRBD2 (5 bases). This CDR3 is 14 amino acids long. Trimming removed 10 bases at V and 1 base at J, with 13 bases between. The V gene's germline CDR1 is SEHNR and CDR2 FQNEAQ (reference sequence). CDR3 sequence (DNA): TGTGCCATCCGGACCGGGGAGAACACCGGGGAGCTGTTTTTT. Translated, it gives CAIRTGENTGELFF.

This clonotype showed up just a few times. V and J are TRBV27 and TRBJ2-7; TRBD1 might be the D (6 bases). The V gene lost 5 bases and the J gene lost 4 bases, with 15 bases spanning the gap. Germline CDR1 MNHEY, CDR2 SMNVEV (reference sequence). The CDR3 is 14 amino acids. The CDR3 coding sequence is TGTGCCAGCAGTATGGGACCCCAGGGGTACGAGCAGTACTTC. Translated, it gives CASSMGPQGYEQYF.

As regards this clonotype: One end of the junction varies from germline; a read error may be responsible. V gene TRBV9 combines with J gene TRBJ2-2; the match to TRBD1 covers 9 bases. CDR3 length: 15 amino acids. Germline assignment: CDR1 SGDLS and CDR2 YYNGEE. The CDR3 DNA reads TGTGCCAGCAGCATGGGGACAGGGTTTGCCGGGGGGCTGTTTTTT. Its protein is CASSMGTGFAGGLFF.

This clonotype was seen ten or more times. The CDR3, as DNA: TGTGCCAGCAGTTTTTCCAGAGGAAACACCATATATTTT. As protein: CASSFSRGNTIYF. This sequence joins TRBV28 and TRBJ1-3; D is undetermined. The CDR3 is made up of 13 amino acids. CDR1 is MDHEN and CDR2 is SYDVKM in the germline V gene. Trimming took off 3 bases at V and 4 bases at J, with 7 bases between the two ends.

Note on this clonotype: One end of the junction does not line up with germline, which may come from a read error. The rearrangement uses TRBV5-3 and TRBJ2-2; D may match TRBD1 or TRBD2 (5 bases each). TRBV5-3 is treated as an ORF (open reading frame) with a function not yet certain. The CDR3 has 15 residues. The CDR3 loop is CASSLWGAGTGELFF. The DNA for the CDR3 is TGTGCCAGCAGCTTGTGGGGCGCGGGCACCGGGGAGCTGTTTTTT.